This T cell receptor (beta chain) is drawn from a study of blood T cell repertoires in COVID-19. Turning to the study itself: The samples span acute and convalescent COVID-19 from the United States, Italy and Spain. PBMCs, B-cell-depleted T cells, or T cells provided the cDNA or gDNA that made up the material.

Germline values: CDR1 SGHTA, CDR2 FQGTGA. V shed 5 bases and J shed 2 bases, with 9 bases lying between them. The CDR3 is made up of 14 amino acids. Original processing methods: Nucleated cell number was recorded as an estimate derived from reference gene primer amplification. The method was immunoSEQ multiplex PCR; TCRdb's version includes in-frame clones alone and lacks a portion of them. V, J and clone size were drawn from that table, and D and trimming were deduced from the DNA. The profile shows roughly 250,000 clones, about 81% of them singletons. The V gene is TRBV7-3, the J gene TRBJ2-2, with D tentatively TRBD1 (6 bases). This clonotype originated in a woman in her sixties with active or convalescent COVID-19. Sequenced: peripheral blood. CDR3 sequence reads: CASSRDKNTGELFF. Here the CDR3 DNA reads TGTGCCAGCAGCAGGGACAAAAACACCGGGGAGCTGTTTTTT.